Listed below are T cell receptor beta chains from one sample, sequenced in a study of CD8+ T cells in alopecia areata. Sequencing used immunoSEQ multiplex PCR; TCRdb keeps in-frame clones, though not all of them. In the table there are about 210,000 clones, around 65% of which are singletons. The sequenced sample was CD4+ T cells sorted from blood, obtained at week 4, from a patient treated with tofacitinib. The receptors originated from a human donor with alopecia areata. The CDR3 runs from the conserved cysteine through the conserved F or W. A D gene is named only where the DNA matches it firmly. Part of the rows lack a size; the others show once, few, many or a class for expanded clones.

CDR3 DNA: TGTGCCAGCAGCAGTCCGGCGGGGACCGCAACTAATGAAAAACTGTTTTTT; CDR3 protein: CASSSPAGTATNEKLFF; D gene: .; clone size: .; J gene: TRBJ1-4; V gene: TRBV11-1
CDR3 DNA: TGTGCTAGTGCCCCAACGGGCCTCTATGGCTACACCTTC; CDR3 protein: CASAPTGLYGYTF; D gene: .; clone size: .; J gene: TRBJ1-2; V gene: TRBV12-5
CDR3 DNA: TGTGCCAGCAGCTTAGATATCGAGACCCAGTACTTC; CDR3 protein: CASSLDIETQYF; D gene: .; clone size: few; J gene: TRBJ2-5; V gene: TRBV11-2
CDR3 DNA: TGTGCCAGCAGTCAGTGGTCGCAGGCCACTGAAGCTTTCTTT; CDR3 protein: CASSQWSQATEAFF; D gene: .; clone size: .; J gene: TRBJ1-1; V gene: TRBV25-1
CDR3 DNA: TGTGCCAGCAGTTTACAGCAGGGGAGCTCCTATAATTCACCCCTCCACTTT; CDR3 protein: CASSLQQGSSYNSPLHF; D gene: .; clone size: .; J gene: TRBJ1-6; V gene: TRBV27
CDR3 DNA: TGTGCCTGGAGAGACATAAACACTGAAGCTTTCTTT; CDR3 protein: CAWRDINTEAFF; D gene: .; clone size: .; J gene: TRBJ1-1; V gene: TRBV30
CDR3 DNA: TGCAGCGTTTCTCCGACAGCCGCCAATGAGCAGTTCTTC; CDR3 protein: CSVSPTAANEQFF; D gene: .; clone size: .; J gene: TRBJ2-1; V gene: TRBV29-1
CDR3 DNA: TGTGCCAGCAGCCCACGGGGCGGTAGCACAGATACGCAGTATTTT; CDR3 protein: CASSPRGGSTDTQYF; D gene: .; clone size: .; J gene: TRBJ2-3; V gene: TRBV5-4
CDR3 DNA: TGTGCCAGCAGCTTAGGGGACAGGGAATACAATGAGCAGTTCTTC; CDR3 protein: CASSLGDREYNEQFF; D gene: TRBD1; clone size: .; J gene: TRBJ2-1; V gene: TRBV13
CDR3 DNA: TGTGCCATCAGCCCAGCGGCAGAAGCAAATTCACCCCTCCACTTT; CDR3 protein: CAISPAAEANSPLHF; D gene: .; clone size: once; J gene: TRBJ1-6; V gene: TRBV10-3